Presented here are 7 T cell receptor beta chains from one specimen sequenced in a study of blood T cells in healthy people across ages. Then a second PCR, running roughly 7 to 11 cycles, was carried out with a sample-barcoded 5' primer and a J-beta primer mix. TCRdb called the 5' RACE reads again in MiXCR, with one record for every CDR3 protein. The sample includes 500,000 to 700,000 distinct CDR3 sequences, approximately 30% of them seen just once. The specimen sequenced was blood. The receptors stem from a woman of 80 years or more in good health.

This chain links TRBV10-3 with TRBJ2-7; D is undetermined. CDR1 is ENHRY, CDR2 SYGVKD, per germline. Deletions cut 8 bases from V and 3 bases from J, with 11 bases between. This CDR3 has 12 amino acids. The CDR3 protein is CAIHGENYEQYF. In nucleotides, the CDR3 is TGTGCCATCCACGGAGAAAACTACGAGCAGTACTTC.

As to this clonotype: This clone may be a read error of a much larger clone one base away. The chain has TRBV2 and TRBJ2-5, with D unclear. This CDR3 comprises 11 residues. Trimming shortened V by 5 bases and J by 5 bases, and 6 bases separated the two germline ends. CDR1 SNHLY and CDR2 FYNNEI come from the germline V gene. The chain's CDR3 is CASSKPETQYF. The CDR3 DNA sequence: TGTGCCAGCAGTAAACCGGAGACCCAGTACTTC.

This clonotype has a handful of counts. A much larger clone differs by one base, so this may be a read error. The chain carries TRBV20-1 and TRBJ2-1; 7 bases map to TRBD2. CDR1 and CDR2 (germline): DFQATT, SNEGSKA (reference sequence). CDR3 length equals 15 residues. The J segment lost 8 bases and the V segment lost 0 bases, leaving 10 bases of the junction unmatched. The CDR3 region is CSARETRGVRDEQFF. The CDR3 DNA sequence: TGCAGTGCTAGAGAGACACGGGGGGTAAGGGATGAGCAGTTCTTC.

A word on this clonotype: Possible read error: a much larger clone is one base away. The chain has TRBV9 and TRBJ2-7; D is undetermined. The CDR3 is 13 amino acids. From germline, CDR1 is SGDLS and CDR2 YYNGEE. CDR3 bases: TGTACCAGCAGCGCCAACCCTCACTACGAGCAGTACTTC. Amino acid sequence: CTSSANPHYEQYF.

A single count supports this clonotype. Here the CDR3 reads CASSLAARGPPNEQFF. The CDR3 DNA sequence: TGTGCCAGCAGCTTGGCGGCGCGGGGGCCCCCCAATGAGCAGTTCTTC. This chain connects TRBV5-5 to TRBJ2-1, with D tentatively TRBD2 (7 bases). The V gene lost 0 bases and the J gene lost 6 bases, with 16 bases spanning the gap. The V gene's germline CDR1 is SGHKS and CDR2 YYEKEE (reference sequence). This CDR3 has 16 amino acids.

As concerns this clonotype: This could be a read error, since a much larger clone is one nucleotide away. This is likely a read error, given that the CDR3 carries no conserved phenylalanine or tryptophan at its end. The chain links TRBV7-6 to TRBJ2-7, with D unresolved. The CDR3 consists of 18 residues. The germline CDR1 and CDR2 sequences are SGHVS and FNYEAQ. Trimming shortened V by 0 bases and J by 1 base, and 19 bases separated the two germline ends. Here the CDR3 reads CASSLARTGSLLSYEQYL. CDR3 nucleotide sequence: TGTGCCAGCAGCTTAGCTCGGACGGGCAGCCTATTATCCTACGAGCAGTACCTC.

This clonotype has at least ten counts. V and J are TRBV7-2 and TRBJ2-5, with D hard to call. This CDR3 has 15 residues. The V gene lost 0 bases and the J gene lost 2 bases, with 10 bases spanning the gap. Germline loops: CDR1 SGHTA, CDR2 FQGNSA. In nucleotides, the CDR3 is TGTGCCAGCAGCTTAGCACACACGAAACAAGAGACCCAGTACTTC. This gives the protein CASSLAHTKQETQYF.